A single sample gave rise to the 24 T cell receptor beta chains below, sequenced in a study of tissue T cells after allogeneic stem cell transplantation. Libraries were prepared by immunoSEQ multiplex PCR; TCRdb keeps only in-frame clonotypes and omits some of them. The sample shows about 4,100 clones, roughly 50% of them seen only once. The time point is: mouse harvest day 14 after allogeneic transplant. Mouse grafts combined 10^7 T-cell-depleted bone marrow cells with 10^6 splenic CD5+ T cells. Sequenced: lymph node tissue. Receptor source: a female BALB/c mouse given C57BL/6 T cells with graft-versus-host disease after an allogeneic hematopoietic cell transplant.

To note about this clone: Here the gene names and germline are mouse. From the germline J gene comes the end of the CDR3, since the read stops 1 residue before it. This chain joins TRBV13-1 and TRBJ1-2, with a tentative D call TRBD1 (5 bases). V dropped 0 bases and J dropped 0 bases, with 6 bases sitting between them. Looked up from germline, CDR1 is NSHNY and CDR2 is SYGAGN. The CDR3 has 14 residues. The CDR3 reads CASSDEGSNSDYTF. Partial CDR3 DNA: TGTGCCAGCAGTGATGAGGGGTCAAACTCCGACTACACC.

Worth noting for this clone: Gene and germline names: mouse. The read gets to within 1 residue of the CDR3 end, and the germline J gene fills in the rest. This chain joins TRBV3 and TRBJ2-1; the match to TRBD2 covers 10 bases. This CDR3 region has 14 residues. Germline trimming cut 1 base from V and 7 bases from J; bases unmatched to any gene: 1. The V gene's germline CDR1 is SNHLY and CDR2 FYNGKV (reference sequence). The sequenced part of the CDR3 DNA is TGTGCCAGCAGCTTAGACTGGGGGGGGGCTGAGCAGTTC. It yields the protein CASSLDWGGAEQF. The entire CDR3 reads CASSLDWGGAEQFF.

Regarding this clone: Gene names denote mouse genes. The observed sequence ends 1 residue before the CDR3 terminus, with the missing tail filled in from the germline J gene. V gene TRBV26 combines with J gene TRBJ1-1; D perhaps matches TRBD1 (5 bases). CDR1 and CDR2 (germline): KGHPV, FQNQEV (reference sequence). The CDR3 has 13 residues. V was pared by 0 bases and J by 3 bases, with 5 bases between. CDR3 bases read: TGTGCCAGCAGTCTGTCGGGGCACACAGAAGTCTTC. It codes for CASSLSGHTEVF. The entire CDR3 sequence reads CASSLSGHTEVFF.

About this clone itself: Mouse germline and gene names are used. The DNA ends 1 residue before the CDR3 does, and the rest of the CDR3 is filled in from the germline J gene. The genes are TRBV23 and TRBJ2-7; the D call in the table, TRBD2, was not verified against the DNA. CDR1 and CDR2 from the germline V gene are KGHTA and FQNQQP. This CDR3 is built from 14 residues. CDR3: CSSRGLGGLYEQYF. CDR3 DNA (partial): TGCTCCAGCAGAGGACTGGGGGGGCTATATGAACAGTAC.

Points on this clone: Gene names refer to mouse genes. The sequenced CDR3 bases are TGTGCCAGCAGTCCGGACTGGGGGCCCTTCCCTGAGCAGTTC. Residues: CASSPDWGPFPEQF. The full CDR3 is CASSPDWGPFPEQFF. V and J are TRBV13-3 and TRBJ2-1, with 10 positions matching TRBD2. The read terminates 1 residue before the CDR3 end, so the remaining end is supplied by the germline J gene. The ends lost 4 bases at V and 8 bases at J; junction bases unmatched: 9. Germline lookup yields CDR1 NNHDY and CDR2 SYVADS. This CDR3 is built from 15 residues.

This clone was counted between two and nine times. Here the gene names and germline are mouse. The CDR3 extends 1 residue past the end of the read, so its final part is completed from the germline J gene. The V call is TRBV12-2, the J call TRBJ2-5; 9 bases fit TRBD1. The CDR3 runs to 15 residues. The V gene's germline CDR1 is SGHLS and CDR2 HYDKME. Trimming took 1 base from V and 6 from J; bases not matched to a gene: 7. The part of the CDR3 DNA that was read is TGTGCCAGCTCTCTGGGGACAGGGAGGGGGGACACCCAGTAC. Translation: CASSLGTGRGDTQY. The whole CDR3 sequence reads CASSLGTGRGDTQYF. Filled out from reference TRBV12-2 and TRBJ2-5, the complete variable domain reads NSGVVQSPRYIIKGKGERSILKCIPISGHLSVAWYQQTQGQELKFFIQHYDKMERDKGNLPSRFSVQQFDDYHSEMNMSALELEDSAVYFCASSLGTGRGDTQYFGPGTRLLVL.

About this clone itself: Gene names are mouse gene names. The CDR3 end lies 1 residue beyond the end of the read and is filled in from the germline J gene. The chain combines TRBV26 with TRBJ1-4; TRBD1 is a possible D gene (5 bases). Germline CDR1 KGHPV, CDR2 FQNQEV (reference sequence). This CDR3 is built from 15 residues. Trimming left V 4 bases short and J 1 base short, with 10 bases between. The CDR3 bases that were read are TGTGCCAGCAGTCCGGACACAAATTCCAACGAAAGATTATTT. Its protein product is CASSPDTNSNERLF. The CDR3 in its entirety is CASSPDTNSNERLFF. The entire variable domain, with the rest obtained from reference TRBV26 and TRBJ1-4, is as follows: NSKVIQTPRYLVKGQGQKAKMRCIPEKGHPVVFWYQQNKNNEFKFLINFQNQEVLQQIDMTEKRFSAECPSNSPCSLEIQSSEAGDSALYLCASSPDTNSNERLFFGHGTKLSVL.

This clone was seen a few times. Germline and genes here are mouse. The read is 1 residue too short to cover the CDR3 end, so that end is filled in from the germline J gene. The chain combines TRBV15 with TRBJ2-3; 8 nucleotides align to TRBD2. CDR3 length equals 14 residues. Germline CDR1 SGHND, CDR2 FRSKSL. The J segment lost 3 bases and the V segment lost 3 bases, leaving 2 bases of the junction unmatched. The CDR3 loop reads CASSLGGAAETLYF. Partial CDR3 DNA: TGTGCCAGCAGTTTGGGGGGGGCGGCAGAAACGCTGTAT. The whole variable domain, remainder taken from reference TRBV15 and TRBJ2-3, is DAGVTQTPRHEVAEKGQTIILKCEPVSGHNDLFWYRQTKIQGLELLSYFRSKSLMEDGGAFKDRFKAEMLNSSFSTLKIQPTEPKDSAVYLCASSLGGAAETLYFGSGTRLTVL.

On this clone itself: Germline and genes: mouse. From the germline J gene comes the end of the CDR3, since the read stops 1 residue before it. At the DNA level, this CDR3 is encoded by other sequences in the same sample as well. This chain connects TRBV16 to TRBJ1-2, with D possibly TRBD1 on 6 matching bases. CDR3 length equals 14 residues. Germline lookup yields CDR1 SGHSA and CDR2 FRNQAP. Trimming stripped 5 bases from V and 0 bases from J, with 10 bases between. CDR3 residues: CASSLGQTNSDYTF. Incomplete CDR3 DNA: TGTGCAAGCAGCCTAGGACAGACAAACTCCGACTACACC.

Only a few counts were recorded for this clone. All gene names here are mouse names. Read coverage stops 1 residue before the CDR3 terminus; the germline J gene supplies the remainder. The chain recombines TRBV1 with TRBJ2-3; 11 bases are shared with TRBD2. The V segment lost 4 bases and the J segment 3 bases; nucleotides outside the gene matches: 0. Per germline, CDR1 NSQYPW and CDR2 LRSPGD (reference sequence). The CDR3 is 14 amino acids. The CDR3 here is CTCSDWGGAETLYF. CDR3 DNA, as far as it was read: TGCACCTGCAGTGACTGGGGGGGCGCAGAAACGCTGTAT.

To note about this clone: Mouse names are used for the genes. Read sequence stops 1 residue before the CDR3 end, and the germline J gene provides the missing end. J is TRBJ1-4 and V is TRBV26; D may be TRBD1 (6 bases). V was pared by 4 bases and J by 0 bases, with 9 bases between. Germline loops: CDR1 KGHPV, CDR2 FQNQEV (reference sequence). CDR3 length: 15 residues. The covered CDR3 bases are TGTGCCAGCAGTCCGGGACAAATTTCCAACGAAAGATTATTT. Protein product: CASSPGQISNERLF. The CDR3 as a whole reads CASSPGQISNERLFF.

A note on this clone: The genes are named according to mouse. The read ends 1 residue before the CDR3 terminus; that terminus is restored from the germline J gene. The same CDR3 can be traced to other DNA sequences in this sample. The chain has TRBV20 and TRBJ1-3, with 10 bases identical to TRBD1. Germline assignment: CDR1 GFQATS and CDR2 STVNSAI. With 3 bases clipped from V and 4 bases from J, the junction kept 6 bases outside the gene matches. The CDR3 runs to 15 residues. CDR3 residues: CGARPGQGIGNTLYF. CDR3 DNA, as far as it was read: TGTGGTGCTAGACCGGGACAGGGGATCGGAAATACGCTCTAT.

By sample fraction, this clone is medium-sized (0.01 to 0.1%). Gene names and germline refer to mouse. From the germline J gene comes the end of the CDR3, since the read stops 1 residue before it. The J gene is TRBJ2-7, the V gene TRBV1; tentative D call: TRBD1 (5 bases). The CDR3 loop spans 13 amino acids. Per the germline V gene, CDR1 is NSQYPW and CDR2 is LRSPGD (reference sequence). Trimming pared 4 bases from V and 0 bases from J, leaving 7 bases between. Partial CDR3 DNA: TGCACCTGCAGTGACAGGAGCTCCTATGAACAGTAC. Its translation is CTCSDRSSYEQY. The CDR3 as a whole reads CTCSDRSSYEQYF.

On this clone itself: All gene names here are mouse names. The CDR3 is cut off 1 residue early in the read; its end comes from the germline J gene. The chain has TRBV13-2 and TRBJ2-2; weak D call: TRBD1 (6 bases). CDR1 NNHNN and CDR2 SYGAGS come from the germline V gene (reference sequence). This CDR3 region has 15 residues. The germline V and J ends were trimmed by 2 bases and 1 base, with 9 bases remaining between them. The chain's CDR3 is CASGDPGQNTGQLYF. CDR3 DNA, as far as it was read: TGTGCCAGCGGTGACCCGGGACAAAACACCGGGCAGCTCTAC.

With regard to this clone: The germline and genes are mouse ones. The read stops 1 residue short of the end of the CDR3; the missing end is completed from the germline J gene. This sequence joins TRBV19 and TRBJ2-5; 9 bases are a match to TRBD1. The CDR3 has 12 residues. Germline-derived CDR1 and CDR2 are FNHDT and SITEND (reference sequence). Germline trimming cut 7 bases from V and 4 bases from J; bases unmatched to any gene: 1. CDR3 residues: CASRDREDTQYF. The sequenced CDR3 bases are TGTGCCAGCCGGGACAGGGAAGACACCCAGTAC.

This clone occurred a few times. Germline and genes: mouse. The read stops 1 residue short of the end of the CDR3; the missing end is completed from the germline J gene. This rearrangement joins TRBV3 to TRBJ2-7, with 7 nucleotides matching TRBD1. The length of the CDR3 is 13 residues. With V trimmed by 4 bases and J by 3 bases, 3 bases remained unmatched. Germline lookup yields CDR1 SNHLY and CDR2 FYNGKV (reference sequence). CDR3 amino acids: CASSSGQNYEQYF. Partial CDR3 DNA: TGTGCCAGCAGCTCGGGACAGAACTATGAACAGTAC.

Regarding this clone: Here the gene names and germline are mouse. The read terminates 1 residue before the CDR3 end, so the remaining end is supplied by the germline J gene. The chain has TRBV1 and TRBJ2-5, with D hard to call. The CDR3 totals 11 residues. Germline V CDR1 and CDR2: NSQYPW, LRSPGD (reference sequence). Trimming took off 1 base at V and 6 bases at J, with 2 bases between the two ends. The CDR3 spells CTCSAVDTQYF. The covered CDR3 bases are TGCACCTGCAGTGCAGTGGACACCCAGTAC. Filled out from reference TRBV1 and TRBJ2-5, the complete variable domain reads VTLLEQNPRWRLVPRGQAVNLRCILKNSQYPWMSWYQQDLQKQLQWLFTLRSPGDKEVKSLPGADYLATRVTDTELRLQVANMSQGRTLYCTCSAVDTQYFGPGTRLLVL.

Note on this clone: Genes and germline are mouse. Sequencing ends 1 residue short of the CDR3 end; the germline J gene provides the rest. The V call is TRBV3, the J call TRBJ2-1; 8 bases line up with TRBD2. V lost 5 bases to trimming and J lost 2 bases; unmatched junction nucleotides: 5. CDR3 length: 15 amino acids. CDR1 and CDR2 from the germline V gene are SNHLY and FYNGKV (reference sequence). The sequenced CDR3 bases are TGTGCCAGCAGCCCCGGGACTGGAGACTATGCTGAGCAGTTC. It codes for CASSPGTGDYAEQF. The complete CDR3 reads CASSPGTGDYAEQFF.

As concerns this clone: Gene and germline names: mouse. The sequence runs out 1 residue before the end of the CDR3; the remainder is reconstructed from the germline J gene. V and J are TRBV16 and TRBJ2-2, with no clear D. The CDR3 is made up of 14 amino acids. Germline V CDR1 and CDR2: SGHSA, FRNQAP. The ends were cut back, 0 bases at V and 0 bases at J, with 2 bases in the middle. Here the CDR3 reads CASSLEPNTGQLYF. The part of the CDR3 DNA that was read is TGTGCAAGCAGCTTAGAACCAAACACCGGGCAGCTCTAC.

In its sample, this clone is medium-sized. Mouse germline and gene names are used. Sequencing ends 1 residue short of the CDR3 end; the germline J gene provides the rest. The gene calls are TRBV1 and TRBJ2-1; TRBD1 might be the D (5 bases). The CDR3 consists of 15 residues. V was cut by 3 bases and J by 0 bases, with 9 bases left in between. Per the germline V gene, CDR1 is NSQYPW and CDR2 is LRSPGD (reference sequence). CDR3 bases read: TGCACCTGCAGTGCCCCGACAGTTAACTATGCTGAGCAGTTC. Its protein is CTCSAPTVNYAEQF. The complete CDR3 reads CTCSAPTVNYAEQFF.

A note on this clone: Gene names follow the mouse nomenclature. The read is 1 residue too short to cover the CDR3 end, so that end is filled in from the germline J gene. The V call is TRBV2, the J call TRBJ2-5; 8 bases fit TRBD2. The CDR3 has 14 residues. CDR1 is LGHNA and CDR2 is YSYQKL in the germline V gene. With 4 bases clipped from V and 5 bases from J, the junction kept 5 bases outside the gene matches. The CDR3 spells CASSRGGAGDTQYF. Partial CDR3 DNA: TGTGCCAGCAGCCGGGGGGGCGCTGGAGACACCCAGTAC. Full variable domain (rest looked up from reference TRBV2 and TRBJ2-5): DPKIIQKPKYLVAVTGSEKILICEQYLGHNAMYWYRQSAKKPLEFMFSYSYQKLMDNQTASSRFQPQSSKKNHLDLQITALKPDDSATYFCASSRGGAGDTQYFGPGTRLLVL.

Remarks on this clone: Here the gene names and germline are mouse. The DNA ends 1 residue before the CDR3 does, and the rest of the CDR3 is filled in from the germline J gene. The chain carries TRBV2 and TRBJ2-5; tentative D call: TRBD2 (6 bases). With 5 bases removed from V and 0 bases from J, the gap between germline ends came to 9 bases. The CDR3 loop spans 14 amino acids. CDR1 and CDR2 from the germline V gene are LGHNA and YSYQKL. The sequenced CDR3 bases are TGTGCCAGCAGCTCCGGGACTAACCAAGACACCCAGTAC. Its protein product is CASSSGTNQDTQY. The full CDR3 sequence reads CASSSGTNQDTQYF.

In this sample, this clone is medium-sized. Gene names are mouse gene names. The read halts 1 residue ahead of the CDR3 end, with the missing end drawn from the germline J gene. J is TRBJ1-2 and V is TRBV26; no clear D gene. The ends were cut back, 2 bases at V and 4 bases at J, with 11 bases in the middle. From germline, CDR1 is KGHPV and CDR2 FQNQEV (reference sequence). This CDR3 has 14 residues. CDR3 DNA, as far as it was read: TGTGCCAGCAGTCTGCAGGCCTGGGGCTCCGACTACACC. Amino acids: CASSLQAWGSDYT. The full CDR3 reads CASSLQAWGSDYTF.

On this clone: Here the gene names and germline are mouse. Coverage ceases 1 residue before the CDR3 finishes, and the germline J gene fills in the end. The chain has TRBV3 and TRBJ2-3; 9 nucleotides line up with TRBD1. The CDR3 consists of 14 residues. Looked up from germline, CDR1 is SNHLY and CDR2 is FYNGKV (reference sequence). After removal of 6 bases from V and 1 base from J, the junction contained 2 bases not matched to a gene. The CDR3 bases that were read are TGTGCCAGCAGACAGGGGGCTGGTGCAGAAACGCTGTAT. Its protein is CASRQGAGAETLY. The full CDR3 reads CASRQGAGAETLYF.